This is a list of T cell receptor beta chains from one sample in a study of identical twins. TCRdb redid the calling of the 5' RACE reads with MiXCR, one entry per CDR3 protein. The repertoire holds 400,000 to 550,000 distinct CDR3 sequences, with 20% to 30% as singletons. This sample also appeared in a second study, on T cells expressing NK-cell markers.

Material: CD4+ T cells sorted from blood. The receptors here all came from a woman under 30 in good health. Both conserved end residues are part of each CDR3. D genes are given only for firm matches. The size entry is marked missing in some rows and otherwise reads once, few, many or a size class.

v_call: TRBV12-3/TRBV12-4; j_call: TRBJ2-2; d_call: .; clone_size: .; cdr3_nt: TGTGCCAGCAGAATGACAGCTCTGAACACCGGGGAGCTGTTTTTT; cdr3_aa: CASRMTALNTGELFF
v_call: TRBV19; j_call: TRBJ2-4; d_call: TRBD2; clone_size: .; cdr3_nt: TGTGCCAGTAGTTTCGGGACTAGCGGAAACATTCAGTACTTC; cdr3_aa: CASSFGTSGNIQYF
v_call: TRBV11-2; j_call: TRBJ2-1; d_call: TRBD2; clone_size: few; cdr3_nt: TGTGCCAGCGAAGCTAGCGGGAGGGGTTCTTACAATGAGCAGTTCTTC; cdr3_aa: CASEASGRGSYNEQFF
v_call: TRBV11-1; j_call: TRBJ2-1; d_call: TRBD2; clone_size: .; cdr3_nt: TGTGCCAGCAGCTACCCCTCCCGGACTAGCGGGGGGGCAAATGAGCAGTTCTTC; cdr3_aa: CASSYPSRTSGGANEQFF
v_call: TRBV19; j_call: TRBJ1-2; d_call: TRBD1; clone_size: .; cdr3_nt: TGTGCCAGTAGAGACAGGGGGCTTGAAGATGGCTACACCTTC; cdr3_aa: CASRDRGLEDGYTF
v_call: TRBV29-1; j_call: TRBJ2-7; d_call: .; clone_size: .; cdr3_nt: TGCAGCGTTGGGGGGGGCCGGGGATACGAGCAGTACTTC; cdr3_aa: CSVGGGRGYEQYF
v_call: TRBV20-1; j_call: TRBJ2-3; d_call: .; clone_size: few; cdr3_nt: TGCAGTGCTAGAGATCGGACACGCACTAGCACAGATACGCAGTATTTT; cdr3_aa: CSARDRTRTSTDTQYF
v_call: TRBV6-2/TRBV6-3; j_call: TRBJ1-1; d_call: TRBD1; clone_size: few; cdr3_nt: TGTGCCAGCAGTTCCTCCGGGACAGGGAGGACTGAAGCTTTCTTT; cdr3_aa: CASSSSGTGRTEAFF
v_call: TRBV10-3; j_call: TRBJ1-1; d_call: .; clone_size: many; cdr3_nt: TGTGCCATTAGGAGTTTCACTGAAGCTTTCTTT; cdr3_aa: CAIRSFTEAFF
v_call: TRBV3-1; j_call: TRBJ2-3; d_call: .; clone_size: few; cdr3_nt: TGTGCCAGCAGCCAAGAAATTGATAGCGCAGATACGCAGTATTTT; cdr3_aa: CASSQEIDSADTQYF
v_call: TRBV20-1; j_call: TRBJ2-3; d_call: .; clone_size: .; cdr3_nt: TGCAGTGCTAGCATCCGATATACGCAGTATTTT; cdr3_aa: CSASIRYTQYF
v_call: TRBV12-3/TRBV12-4; j_call: TRBJ1-2; d_call: .; clone_size: .; cdr3_nt: TGTGCCAGCAGTTTAGGAGGCAGGGGCGATGGCTACACCTTC; cdr3_aa: CASSLGGRGDGYTF
v_call: TRBV25-1; j_call: TRBJ1-2; d_call: .; clone_size: few; cdr3_nt: TGTGCCAGCAGTGTTTCTGGGACCTATGGCTACACCTTC; cdr3_aa: CASSVSGTYGYTF
v_call: TRBV5-1; j_call: TRBJ2-3; d_call: .; clone_size: .; cdr3_nt: TGCGCCAGCAGCTTGGATCCCCCAGGTGCCGGGAAAAGCACAGATACGCAGTATTTT; cdr3_aa: CASSLDPPGAGKSTDTQYF
v_call: TRBV5-6; j_call: TRBJ2-1; d_call: .; clone_size: .; cdr3_nt: TGTGCCAGCAGCTTTGATCTTAGCGGTGCGAGGAATGAGCAGTTCTTC; cdr3_aa: CASSFDLSGARNEQFF
v_call: TRBV20-1; j_call: TRBJ2-4; d_call: TRBD2; clone_size: .; cdr3_nt: TGCAGTGCTAGTGATGAACTAGCGCGAAAAAACATTCAGTACTTC; cdr3_aa: CSASDELARKNIQYF
v_call: TRBV12-5; j_call: TRBJ2-1; d_call: TRBD2; clone_size: .; cdr3_nt: TGTGCTAGTGGTTCAAGCGGGGGGGCTAATGAGCAGTTCTTC; cdr3_aa: CASGSSGGANEQFF
v_call: TRBV29-1; j_call: TRBJ2-5; d_call: .; clone_size: .; cdr3_nt: TGCAGCGGAGGGGTTAATTTAGGAGAGACCCAGTACTTC; cdr3_aa: CSGGVNLGETQYF
v_call: TRBV5-4; j_call: TRBJ2-1; d_call: TRBD1; clone_size: few; cdr3_nt: TGTGCCAGCAGCTTAACAGGGGACTCCTACAATGAGCAGTTCTTC; cdr3_aa: CASSLTGDSYNEQFF
v_call: TRBV12-3/TRBV12-4; j_call: TRBJ2-7; d_call: TRBD1; clone_size: .; cdr3_nt: TGTGCCAGCAGTCCTCCGTTTTGGGACAGGGGAAACGAGCAGTACTTC; cdr3_aa: CASSPPFWDRGNEQYF
v_call: TRBV11-2; j_call: TRBJ2-2; d_call: .; clone_size: .; cdr3_nt: TGTGCCAGCAGCCGGAGTAGCCTCTACGATTTGTCCGGGGAGCTGTTTTTT; cdr3_aa: CASSRSSLYDLSGELFF
v_call: TRBV12-3/TRBV12-4; j_call: TRBJ1-1; d_call: .; clone_size: .; cdr3_nt: TGTGCCAGCAGGAGCCAGGCGAACACTGAAGCTTTCTTT; cdr3_aa: CASRSQANTEAFF